This passage covers 23 T cell receptor beta chains from one sample sequenced in a study of blood T cell repertoires in COVID-19. The repertoire was sequenced with immunoSEQ multiplex PCR; TCRdb's copy has only in-frame clones and lacks some. The sample holds 140,000 to 150,000 clones, approximately 90% seen once. Sequenced sample: peripheral blood. The receptors stem from a woman aged 45 to 65 with acute or convalescent COVID-19.

The V gene is TRBV6-6, the J gene TRBJ1-6, with D unresolved. This CDR3 is built from 13 residues. With 8 bases removed from V and 8 bases from J, the gap between germline ends came to 13 bases. The germline gives CDR1 MNHNY, CDR2 SVGAGI (reference sequence). The chain's CDR3 is CASRGRVDSPLHF. Here the CDR3 DNA reads TGTGCCAGCCGAGGGCGCGTGGATTCACCCCTCCACTTT.

The chain is built from TRBV9 and TRBJ1-1, with 9 bases that match TRBD1. The length of the CDR3 is 15 residues. V was pared by 3 bases and J by 4 bases, with 7 bases of the junction left unmatched. Looked up from germline, CDR1 is SGDLS and CDR2 is YYNGEE. CDR3 bases: TGTGCCAGCAGCGCTTACTTGGGACAGGGCACTGAAGCTTTCTTT. Translated: CASSAYLGQGTEAFF.

V and J are TRBV13 and TRBJ1-6; TRBD1 might be the D (5 bases). The germline gives CDR1 PRHDT, CDR2 FYEKMQ (reference sequence). Trimming pared 5 bases from V and 0 bases from J, leaving 11 bases between. The CDR3 loop spans 16 amino acids. The CDR3 sequence is CASSESRVSYNSPLHF. The CDR3, as DNA: TGTGCCAGCAGCGAATCCAGGGTCTCCTATAATTCACCCCTCCACTTT.

This chain uses TRBV7-2 with TRBJ2-2; D is perhaps TRBD2 (6 bases). The CDR3 has 14 amino acids. The ends were cut back, 2 bases at V and 4 bases at J, with 8 bases in the middle. Per the germline V gene, CDR1 is SGHTA and CDR2 is FQGNSA. The CDR3 loop is CASSLWGVTGELFF. The CDR3 DNA reads as TGTGCCAGCAGCTTATGGGGGGTCACCGGGGAGCTGTTTTTT.

This clone is a singleton in its sample. The rearrangement joins TRBV30 to TRBJ1-1; D remains ambiguous. The germline V and J ends were trimmed by 4 bases and 5 bases, with 20 bases remaining between them. CDR3 length: 15 amino acids. Germline V CDR1 and CDR2: GTSNPN, SVGIG (reference sequence). The CDR3 reads CAWTPLLFVRTEAFF. Written as DNA, the CDR3 is TGTGCCTGGACCCCACTCTTATTTGTGAGGACTGAAGCTTTCTTT.

The rearrangement joins TRBV19 to TRBJ2-1; D not resolved. Trimming removed 3 bases from V and 2 bases from J, with 8 bases in between. Germline CDR1 is LNHDA and CDR2 is SQIVND (reference sequence). This CDR3 spans 14 amino acids. In DNA form, the CDR3 reads TGTGCCAGTAGTATTAGCATCCCCTACAATGAGCAGTTCTTC. The encoded protein is CASSISIPYNEQFF.

The chain uses TRBV7-9 and TRBJ1-2; no reliable D call. V lost 2 bases to trimming and J lost 1 base, with 8 bases between them. Germline V CDR1 and CDR2: SEHNR, FQNEAQ (reference sequence). There are 14 residues in the CDR3. The CDR3 sequence is CASSLNSINYGYTF. CDR3 DNA: TGTGCCAGCAGCTTAAACAGTATTAACTATGGCTACACCTTC.

This clone has just a few counts. The V and J genes are TRBV4-1 and TRBJ1-2; a possible D gene is TRBD1 (5 bases). This CDR3 is built from 13 residues. Trimming cost V 2 bases and J 7 bases, with 11 bases left between them. Looked up from germline, CDR1 is MGHRA and CDR2 is YSYEKL. CDR3 sequence: CASSQPIRVGYTF. CDR3 nucleotides: TGCGCCAGCAGCCAACCCATCAGGGTTGGCTACACCTTC.

The chain is built from TRBV24-1 and TRBJ2-4; 10 bases are a match to TRBD1. The CDR3 loop spans 17 amino acids. V shed 2 bases and J 2 bases; nucleotides not matched to a gene: 5. Germline V lookup: CDR1 KGHDR, CDR2 SFDVKD. CDR3 sequence: CATSDSGQGITKNIQYF. In DNA form, the CDR3 reads TGTGCCACCAGTGATTCGGGACAGGGGATAACCAAAAACATTCAGTACTTC.

The sample holds a few counts of this clone. The chain has TRBV19 and TRBJ1-5, with D hard to call. Germline CDR1 LNHDA, CDR2 SQIVND (reference sequence). Trimming shortened V by 5 bases and J by 4 bases, and 9 bases separated the two germline ends. This CDR3 has 13 amino acids. CDR3 sequence (DNA): TGTGCCAGTAGTTGGTGGCAGAATCAGCCCCAGCATTTT. Protein: CASSWWQNQPQHF.

The V call is TRBV4-2, the J call TRBJ2-3; 7 nucleotides align to TRBD2. This CDR3 comprises 16 residues. Germline-derived CDR1 and CDR2 are LGHNA and YNFKEQ. V lost 1 base, J lost 3 bases, and 7 bases stayed unmatched. The CDR3 spells CASSQGIGGRTDTQYF. CDR3 nucleotides: TGTGCCAGCAGCCAAGGCATCGGGGGGAGGACAGATACGCAGTATTTT.

Only a few counts were recorded for this clone. The chain is built from TRBV7-9 and TRBJ1-2; TRBD1 aligns across 9 bases. This CDR3 is built from 13 residues. CDR1 is SEHNR and CDR2 is FQNEAQ in the germline V gene (reference sequence). The ends lost 1 base at V and 7 bases at J; junction bases unmatched: 1. The CDR3, as DNA: TGTGCCAGCAGCTTAGAACAGGGGGCTGGCTACACCTTC. Translation: CASSLEQGAGYTF.

J is TRBJ2-7 and V is TRBV6-5; possible D gene TRBD1, 5 bases. This CDR3 has 15 amino acids. In germline, CDR1 is MNHEY, CDR2 SVGAGI. The V end was cut by 0 bases, the J end by 0 bases, with 9 bases between. The CDR3 nucleotides read TGTGCCAGCAGTTACTCGGGGCTCACCTCCTACGAGCAGTACTTC. The encoded protein is CASSYSGLTSYEQYF.

The J gene is TRBJ1-6, the V gene TRBV12-5; 7 bases align to TRBD1. The germline CDR1 and CDR2 sequences are LGHNT and FRNRAP. The CDR3 contains 15 residues. The V segment lost 0 bases and the J segment 7 bases; nucleotides outside the gene matches: 3. Here the CDR3 DNA reads TGTGCTAGTGGTTTGGTAAACAGGGGCAATTCACCCCTCCACTTT. Protein: CASGLVNRGNSPLHF. The full variable domain, rest sourced from reference TRBV12-5 and TRBJ1-6, is DARVTQTPRHKVTEMGQEVTMRCQPILGHNTVFWYRQTMMQGLELLAYFRNRAPLDDSGMPKDRFSAEMPDATLATLKIQPSEPRDSAVYFCASGLVNRGNSPLHFGNGTRLTVT.

This rearrangement joins TRBV10-3 to TRBJ2-2, with 9 bases matching TRBD2. In germline, CDR1 is ENHRY, CDR2 SYGVKD. V was clipped by 6 bases and J by 4 bases; unmatched bases: 15. The CDR3 is made up of 18 amino acids. The CDR3 DNA is TGTGCCATCAGGAGGCTAGGTAGCGGGAGTATCGGCACCGGGGAGCTGTTTTTT. Protein: CAIRRLGSGSIGTGELFF.

V is TRBV6-5 and J is TRBJ2-2; 11 bases match TRBD1. The CDR3 is made up of 15 amino acids. The germline CDR1 and CDR2 sequences are MNHEY and SVGAGI. Unmatched junction bases numbered 6, after V lost 5 bases and J lost 7 bases. The CDR3 protein is CASSPRTGGLGELFF. The CDR3 bases are TGTGCCAGCAGTCCTAGGACAGGGGGCCTCGGGGAGCTGTTTTTT.

The chain employs TRBV4-1 and TRBJ2-7, with D possibly being TRBD2 (6 bases). V was clipped by 1 base and J by 2 bases, with 12 bases between them. The CDR3 length is 15 residues. Looked up from germline, CDR1 is MGHRA and CDR2 is YSYEKL. The CDR3 loop reads CASSQVGAGPYEQYF. For the CDR3, the DNA is TGCGCCAGCAGCCAAGTCGGGGCGGGGCCCTACGAGCAGTACTTC.

CDR3 in DNA: TGTGCCAGCAGGGCCTCCAGGGGGCGAAATTCACCCCTCCACTTT. Residues: CASRASRGRNSPLHF. The V gene is TRBV5-4, the J gene TRBJ1-6, with 8 positions matching TRBD1. The CDR3 is 15 amino acids. Trimming took 5 bases from V and 7 from J; bases not matched to a gene: 8. Germline lookup yields CDR1 SGHNT and CDR2 YYREEE (reference sequence).

V is TRBV7-9 and J is TRBJ2-5; 10 nucleotides line up with TRBD2. CDR3 length: 18 amino acids. The V gene's germline CDR1 is SEHNR and CDR2 FQNEAQ (reference sequence). V lost 1 base and J lost 4; bases outside the gene matches: 12. This chain's CDR3 is CASSLVPSGSTPVETQYF. CDR3 nucleotides: TGTGCCAGCAGCTTAGTCCCTAGCGGGAGCACCCCGGTAGAGACCCAGTACTTC.

This clone was counted between two and nine times. This chain joins TRBV5-1 and TRBJ2-7; a possible D gene is TRBD2 (7 bases). The V gene's germline CDR1 is SGHRS and CDR2 YFSETQ. V was cut by 4 bases and J by 6 bases, with 11 bases left in between. The CDR3 has 12 residues. CDR3 nucleotide sequence: TGCGCCAGCAGCAGAGGGGGGGCCGAGCAGTACTTC. Translated, it gives CASSRGGAEQYF.

The chain couples TRBV7-9 to TRBJ2-1; 14 bases are a match to TRBD2. Germline CDR1 reads SEHNR; CDR2 reads FQNEAQ (reference sequence). This CDR3 has 16 amino acids. Trimming took 0 bases from V and 9 from J; bases not matched to a gene: 4. The CDR3 protein is CASSLAGTSGGGEQFF. CDR3 DNA: TGTGCCAGCAGCTTAGCGGGGACTAGCGGGGGTGGTGAGCAGTTCTTC.

The chain is built from TRBV10-3 and TRBJ1-1; the D gene is possibly TRBD1 (6 bases). The CDR3 spans 13 residues. Germline V gene sequence: CDR1 ENHRY, CDR2 SYGVKD. Trimming took 3 bases from V and 1 from J, leaving 6 bases between them. The CDR3 DNA follows: TGTGCCATCAGTGACAGGGGGAACACTGAAGCTTTCTTT. Translated, it gives CAISDRGNTEAFF.

The chain is built from TRBV6-6 and TRBJ1-1; 7 nucleotides line up with TRBD1. The CDR3 loop spans 15 amino acids. V gave up 4 bases and J gave up 5 bases; unmatched junction bases: 10. Per germline, CDR1 MNHNY and CDR2 SVGAGI (reference sequence). CDR3 DNA: TGTGCCAGCAGTTTTACAGGGGAAGGATCGACTGAAGCTTTCTTT. It yields the protein CASSFTGEGSTEAFF.